The rows below give T cell receptor beta chains drawn from one sample of a study of cytomegalovirus exposure and HLA in healthy donors. Profiling relied on immunoSEQ multiplex PCR, and the TCRdb table lists in-frame clones only, not all of them. Among about 120,000 clones listed, 79% were seen once. Input material: PBMCs. The origin of the receptors is a man aged 25-40 years in good health and CMV-seropositive. CDR3s include the opening cysteine and the closing phenylalanine or tryptophan. Each record gives: D gene, clone size, V gene, J gene, CDR3 DNA, CDR3 protein. The D gene is left open where the match is weak. Size is omitted from some rows. Given values are once, few, many or a class for expanded clones.

.,.,TRBV6-5,TRBJ2-7,TGTGCCAGCGCCCCAGGAGGGGCGGTCCACGAGCAGTACTTC,CASAPGGAVHEQYF
TRBD2,.,TRBV5-6,TRBJ2-7,TGTGCCAGCAGCCTGACTAGCGGGGGCTACGAGCAGTACTTC,CASSLTSGGYEQYF
TRBD2,.,TRBV7-2,TRBJ2-3,TGTGCCAGCAGCAGACGTTGGACTAGCCAGACAGATACGCAGTATTTT,CASSRRWTSQTDTQYF
.,.,TRBV4-1,TRBJ2-7,TGCGCCAGCAGCCAAACTGGGGGGGAGCAGTACTTC,CASSQTGGEQYF
TRBD1,.,TRBV29-1,TRBJ2-3,TGCAGCGCTGGGGGCGGGACAGGCGCAGCGGGTACGCAGTATTTT,CSAGGGTGAAGTQYF
.,few,TRBV2,TRBJ2-1,TGTGCCAGCAGTGAAGTATCCTACAATGAGCAGTTCTTC,CASSEVSYNEQFF
.,few,TRBV4-3,TRBJ1-2,TGCGCCAGCAGCCAAGCCCTACAGGGAACCTATGGCTACACCTTC,CASSQALQGTYGYTF
.,.,TRBV11-3,TRBJ2-3,TGTGCCAGCAGCCTAACTCTTACCACAGATACGCAGTATTTT,CASSLTLTTDTQYF
.,.,TRBV11-1,TRBJ2-1,TGTGCCAGCAGCCCCTTCGACAATGAGCAGTTCTTC,CASSPFDNEQFF
TRBD2,.,TRBV4-2,TRBJ2-2,TGTGCCAGCAGCCCCCGAGGGTGGACTAGTGAGGGAGGGGAGCTGTTTTTT,CASSPRGWTSEGGELFF
TRBD2,.,TRBV4-3,TRBJ2-2,TGCGCCAGCAGCCAGCTAGCGGGGGGGCCGACCGGGGAGCTGTTTTTT,CASSQLAGGPTGELFF
TRBD1,.,TRBV2,TRBJ1-2,TGTGCCAGCAGTGATGAAACAGGGGGTATGATCCGGCTCGGTGGCTACACCTTC,CASSDETGGMIRLGGYTF
TRBD2,few,TRBV5-1,TRBJ2-7,TGCGCCAGCAGCTTAGTCAGCGGGGGCCGTGGGCCTAACGAGCAGTACTTC,CASSLVSGGRGPNEQYF
.,.,TRBV5-6,TRBJ2-5,TGTGCCAGCAGCTTACGGGCCTTGGGGGGAGAGACCCAGTACTTC,CASSLRALGGETQYF
.,.,TRBV28,TRBJ1-4,TGTGCCAGCAGTTTAGGGACGCTCGGGGGTGAAAAACTGTTTTTT,CASSLGTLGGEKLFF
TRBD2,.,TRBV5-3,TRBJ2-7,TGTGCCAGACGCCGCGGGAGCCGCGAGCAGTACTTC,CARRRGSREQYF
.,.,TRBV5-1,TRBJ2-6,TGCGCCAGCAGCTTGGCGGGCGGGGCCAACGGCCTGACTTTC,CASSLAGGANGLTF
TRBD2,few,TRBV10-3,TRBJ2-7,TGTGCCATCAGTGAGGGGGGGGTTAGCTCCTACGAGCAGTACTTC,CAISEGGVSSYEQYF
.,.,TRBV9,TRBJ1-4,TGTGCCAGCAGCGTAGGGCAGGGCAGGGAAAAACTGTTTTTT,CASSVGQGREKLFF
TRBD2,.,TRBV7-2,TRBJ2-1,TGTGCCAGCAGCGCCGGGACTAGCAACATATTGTTCTTC,CASSAGTSNILFF